The present T cell receptor (beta chain) was sequenced within a study of Ad26.COV2.S vaccination and SARS-CoV-2 variants. In the study overall: Donor got 5x10^10 or 1x10^11 viral particles of Ad26.COV2.S. Whole-study results and caveats: The study found similar non-spike TCR breadth in vaccine and placebo recipients. Total T cell responses may have been underestimated by the TCR breadth and depth analyses.

Note on this clone: Its antigen is not known.

The treatment is: some 20 received Ad26.COV2.S at low or high dose, single or two shots; about 5 received placebo; per-sample allocation not given. Sampling was performed 63 days after the first vaccine or placebo injection. Wuhan-strain spike was delivered by a replication-incompetent Ad26 vector. Trimming removed 5 bases from V and 8 bases from J; junction bases left unmatched: 7. The length of the CDR3 is 13 residues. CDR1 is SGHTA, CDR2 FQGNSA, per germline. The table came from immunoSEQ multiplex PCR; TCRdb's copy has only in-frame clones and leaves some out. The data show around 320,000 clones, with about 85% seen just once and approximately 2.1% held by the top ten.

The chain employs TRBV7-2 and TRBJ1-2, with 8 bases that match TRBD1. Specimen: peripheral blood, collected in a trial of Ad26.COV2.S vaccine versus placebo. This TCR came from a person between 18 and 59 years old who received the Ad26.COV2.S COVID-19 vaccine or a placebo. The CDR3 coding sequence is TGTGCCAGCAGCGCAACGACAGGGGACGGCTACACCTTC. Its translation is CASSATTGDGYTF. Drawing the rest from reference TRBV7-2 and TRBJ1-2, the complete variable domain is GAGVSQSPSNKVTEKGKDVELRCDPISGHTALYWYRQSLGQGLEFLIYFQGNSAPDKSGLPSDRFSAERTGGSVSTLTIQRTQQEDSAVYLCASSATTGDGYTFGSGTRLTVV.